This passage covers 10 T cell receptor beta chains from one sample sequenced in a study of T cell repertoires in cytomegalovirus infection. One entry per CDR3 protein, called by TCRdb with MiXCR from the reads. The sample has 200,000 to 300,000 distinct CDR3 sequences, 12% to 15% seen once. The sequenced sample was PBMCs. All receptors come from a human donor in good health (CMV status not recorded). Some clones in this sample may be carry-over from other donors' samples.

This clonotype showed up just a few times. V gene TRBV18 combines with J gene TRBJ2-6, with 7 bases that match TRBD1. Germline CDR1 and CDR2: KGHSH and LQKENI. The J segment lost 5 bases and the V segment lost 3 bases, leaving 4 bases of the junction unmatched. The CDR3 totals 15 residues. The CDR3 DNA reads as TGTGCCAGCTCACCCGGGACAGAAAGGGCCAACGTCCTGACTTTC. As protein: CASSPGTERANVLTF. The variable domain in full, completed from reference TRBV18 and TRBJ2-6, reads NAGVMQNPRHLVRRRGQEARLRCSPMKGHSHVYWYRQLPEEGLKFMVYLQKENIIDESGMPKERFSAEFPKEGPSILRIQQVVRGDSAAYFCASSPGTERANVLTFGAGSRLTVL.

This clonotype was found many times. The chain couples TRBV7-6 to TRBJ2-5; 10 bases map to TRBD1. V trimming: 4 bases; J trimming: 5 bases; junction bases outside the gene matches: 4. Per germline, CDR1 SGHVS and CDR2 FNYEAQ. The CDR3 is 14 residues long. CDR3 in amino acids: CASSSDRGLETQYF. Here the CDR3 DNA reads TGTGCCAGCAGCTCGGACAGGGGGTTGGAGACCCAGTACTTC.

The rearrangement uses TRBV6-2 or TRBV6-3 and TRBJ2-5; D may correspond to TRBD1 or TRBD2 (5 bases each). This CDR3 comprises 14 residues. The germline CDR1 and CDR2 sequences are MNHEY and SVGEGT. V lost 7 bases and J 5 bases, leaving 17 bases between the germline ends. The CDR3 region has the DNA TGTGCCAGCACCCTATCGGGGCTATCGGAGACCCAGTACTTC. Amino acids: CASTLSGLSETQYF.

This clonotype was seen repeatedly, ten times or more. The CDR3 DNA follows: TGTGCCAGCAGCTTAGTTCCCGCGGGAGGGCCAGATACGCAGTATTTT. Its translation: CASSLVPAGGPDTQYF. V usage is TRBV7-2 and J usage is TRBJ2-3; 9 positions match TRBD2. Per the germline V gene, CDR1 is SGHTA and CDR2 is FQGNSA. With V trimmed by 1 base and J by 4 bases, 6 bases remained unmatched. This CDR3 region has 16 residues.

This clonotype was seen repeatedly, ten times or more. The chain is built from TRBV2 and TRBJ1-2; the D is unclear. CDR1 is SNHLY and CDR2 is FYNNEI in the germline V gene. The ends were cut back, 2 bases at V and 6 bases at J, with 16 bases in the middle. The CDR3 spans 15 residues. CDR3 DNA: TGTGCCAGCAGTGAAAACCTCCAGAGTCAAGATGGCTACACCTTC. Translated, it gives CASSENLQSQDGYTF.

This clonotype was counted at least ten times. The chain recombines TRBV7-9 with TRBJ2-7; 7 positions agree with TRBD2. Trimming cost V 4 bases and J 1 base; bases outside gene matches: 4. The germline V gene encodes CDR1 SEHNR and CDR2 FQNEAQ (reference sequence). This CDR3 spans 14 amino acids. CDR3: CASSSAGLSYEQYF. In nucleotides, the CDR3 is TGTGCCAGCAGCTCAGCGGGGCTTTCCTACGAGCAGTACTTC.

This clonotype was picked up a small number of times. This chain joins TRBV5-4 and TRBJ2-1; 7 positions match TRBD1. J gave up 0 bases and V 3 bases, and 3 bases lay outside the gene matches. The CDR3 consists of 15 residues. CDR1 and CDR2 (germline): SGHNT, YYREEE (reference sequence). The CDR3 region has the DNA TGTGCCAGCAGCTCACAGGGGAGCTCCTACAATGAGCAGTTCTTC. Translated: CASSSQGSSYNEQFF.

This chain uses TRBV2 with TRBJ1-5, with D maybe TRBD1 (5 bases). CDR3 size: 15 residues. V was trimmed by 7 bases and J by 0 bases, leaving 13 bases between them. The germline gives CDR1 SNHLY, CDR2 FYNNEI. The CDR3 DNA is TGTGCCAGCAAAGCGACAGCCCTTAGCAATCAGCCCCAGCATTTT. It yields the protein CASKATALSNQPQHF.

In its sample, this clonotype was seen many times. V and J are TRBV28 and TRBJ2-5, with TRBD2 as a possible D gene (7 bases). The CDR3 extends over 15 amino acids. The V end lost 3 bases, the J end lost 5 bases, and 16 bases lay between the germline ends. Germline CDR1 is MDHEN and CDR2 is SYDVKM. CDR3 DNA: TGTGCCAGCAGTTTGGGAGGGGGTCCAAAGGAGACCCAGTACTTC. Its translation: CASSLGGGPKETQYF.

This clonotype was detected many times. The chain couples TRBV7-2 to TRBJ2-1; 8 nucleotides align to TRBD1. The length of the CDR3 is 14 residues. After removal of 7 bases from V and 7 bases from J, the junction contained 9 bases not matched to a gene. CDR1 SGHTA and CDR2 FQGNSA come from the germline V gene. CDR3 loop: CASIPSRDRNEQFF. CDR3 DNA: TGTGCCAGCATCCCATCGCGGGACAGGAATGAGCAGTTCTTC.